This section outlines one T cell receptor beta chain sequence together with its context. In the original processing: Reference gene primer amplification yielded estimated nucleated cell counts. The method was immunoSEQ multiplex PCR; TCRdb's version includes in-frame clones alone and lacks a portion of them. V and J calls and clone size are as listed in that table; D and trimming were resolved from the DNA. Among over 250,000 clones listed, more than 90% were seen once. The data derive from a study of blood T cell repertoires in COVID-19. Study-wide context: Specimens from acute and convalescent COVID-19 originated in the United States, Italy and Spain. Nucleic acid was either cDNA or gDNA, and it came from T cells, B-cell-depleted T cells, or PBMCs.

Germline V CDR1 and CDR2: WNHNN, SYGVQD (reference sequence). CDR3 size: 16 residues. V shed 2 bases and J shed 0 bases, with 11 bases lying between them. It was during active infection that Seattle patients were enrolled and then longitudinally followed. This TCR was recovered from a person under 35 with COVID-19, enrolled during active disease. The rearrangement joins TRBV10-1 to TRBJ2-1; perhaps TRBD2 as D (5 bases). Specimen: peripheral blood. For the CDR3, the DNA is TGCGCCAGCAGTGAGGGGTCGGGAAGCTCCTACAATGAGCAGTTCTTC. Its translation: CASSEGSGSSYNEQFF.